The table lists the clone carrying this T cell receptor (beta chain) with a few counts. This entry is derived from a study of beta chain features in type 1 diabetes. Since all of the isolated RNA was reverse transcribed, expressed TCRB transcripts were what got sequenced. The data were produced by immunoSEQ multiplex PCR, yet TCRdb's version contains in-frame clones alone and is incomplete. The data show fewer than 400,000 clones, around 8% seen once. Source material: central memory CD4+ T cells from blood. The origin of this receptor is a woman aged 18 to 35 in good health.

The CDR3 region has the DNA TGTGCCACCAGCAGAGAGACAGGGACAATCGGGCAGTTCTTC. Translation gives CATSRETGTIGQFF. The chain is built from TRBV15 and TRBJ2-1; 7 nucleotides line up with TRBD1. The ends lost 0 bases at V and 12 bases at J; junction bases unmatched: 8. Germline V gene data show CDR1 as LNHNV and CDR2 as YYDKDF (reference sequence). The CDR3 loop spans 14 amino acids.